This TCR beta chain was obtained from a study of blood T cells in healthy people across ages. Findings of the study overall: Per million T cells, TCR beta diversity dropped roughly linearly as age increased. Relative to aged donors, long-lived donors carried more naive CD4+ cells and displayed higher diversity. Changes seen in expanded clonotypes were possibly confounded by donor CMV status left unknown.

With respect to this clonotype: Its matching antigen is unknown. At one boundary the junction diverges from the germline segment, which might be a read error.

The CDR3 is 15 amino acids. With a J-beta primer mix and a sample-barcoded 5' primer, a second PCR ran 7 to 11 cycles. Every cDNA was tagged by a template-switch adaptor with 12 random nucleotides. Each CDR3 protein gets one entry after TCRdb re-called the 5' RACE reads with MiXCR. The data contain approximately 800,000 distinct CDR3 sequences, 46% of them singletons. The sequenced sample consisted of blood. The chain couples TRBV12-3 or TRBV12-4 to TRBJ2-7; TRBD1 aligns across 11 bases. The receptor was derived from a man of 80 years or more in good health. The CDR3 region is CAGSTRGTGGYEQYF. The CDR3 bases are TGTGCCGGCAGTACACGGGGGACAGGGGGCTACGAGCAGTACTTC.